These 16 T cell receptor beta chains came from one sample sequenced in a study of cytomegalovirus exposure and HLA in healthy donors. PCR amplification relied on 60 Vbeta primers (plus 13 Jbeta primers). Sequenced by immunoSEQ multiplex PCR; TCRdb stores in-frame clones only, minus some. The table includes roughly 200,000 clones, approximately 80% detected once. The specimen was PBMCs. The source of these receptors is a woman aged 25 to 39 in good health and CMV-seropositive.

The genes are TRBV4-3 and TRBJ2-4; 9 bases match TRBD2. CDR3 length: 17 amino acids. CDR1 and CDR2 (germline): LGHNA, YSLEER. V shed 2 bases and J 1 base; nucleotides not matched to a gene: 6. CDR3 loop: CASSQFIAGVAKNIQYF. The CDR3 DNA sequence: TGCGCCAGCAGCCAATTTATAGCGGGAGTGGCCAAAAACATTCAGTACTTC.

CDR3 residues: CASRGQGRFTGELFF. Written as DNA, the CDR3 is TGCGCCAGCAGAGGACAGGGGCGGTTCACCGGGGAGCTGTTTTTT. The chain has TRBV5-1 and TRBJ2-2; 9 positions agree with TRBD1. This CDR3 contains 15 residues. Trimming took 5 bases from V and 4 from J; bases not matched to a gene: 6. Germline CDR1 is SGHRS and CDR2 is YFSETQ. Drawing the rest from reference TRBV5-1 and TRBJ2-2, the complete variable domain is KAGVTQTPRYLIKTRGQQVTLSCSPISGHRSVSWYQQTPGQGLQFLFEYFSETQRNKGNFPGRFSGRQFSNSRSEMNVSTLELGDSALYLCASRGQGRFTGELFFGEGSRLTVL.

The rearrangement links TRBV19 to TRBJ1-2, with 7 positions matching TRBD1. With 3 bases clipped from V and 4 bases from J, the junction kept 11 bases outside the gene matches. Germline V gene sequence: CDR1 LNHDA, CDR2 SQIVND (reference sequence). The CDR3 has 16 amino acids. CDR3: CASSIGDPRGLYGYTF. The CDR3 bases are TGTGCCAGTAGTATCGGTGACCCGAGGGGGCTCTATGGCTACACCTTC.

This chain connects TRBV28 to TRBJ2-7; D gene ambiguous. V was clipped by 5 bases and J by 5 bases, with 19 bases between them. There are 15 residues in the CDR3. CDR1 and CDR2 (germline): MDHEN, SYDVKM. For the CDR3, the DNA is TGTGCCAGCAGTCCCGCACCGGTTATTGGGCACGAGCAGTACTTC. Its translation is CASSPAPVIGHEQYF.

The chain carries TRBV30 and TRBJ2-7; no reliable D call. There are 12 residues in the CDR3. The germline CDR1 and CDR2 sequences are GTSNPN and SVGIG (reference sequence). V shed 0 bases and J shed 6 bases, with 9 bases lying between them. CDR3 coding DNA: TGTGCCTGGAGTGTATCGGTCGGCGAGCAGTACTTC. It encodes CAWSVSVGEQYF.

This clone was observed a handful of times. Written as DNA, the CDR3 is TGTGCCAGCAGTGACTCCCCAGGGGGAGCCTACAATGAGCAGTTCTTC. It translates to CASSDSPGGAYNEQFF. The gene calls are TRBV6-4 and TRBJ2-1, with 7 bases aligning to TRBD1. CDR3 length equals 16 residues. Germline values: CDR1 MRHNA, CDR2 SNTAGT. After removal of 0 bases from V and 2 bases from J, the junction contained 4 bases not matched to a gene.

The CDR3 loop is CASSPRSSGPYNEQFF. In DNA form, the CDR3 reads TGCGCCAGCAGCCCCCGCTCTAGCGGCCCCTACAATGAGCAGTTCTTC. V and J are TRBV4-3 and TRBJ2-1, with TRBD2 matching over 7 bases. This CDR3 is 16 amino acids long. The junction had 8 bases not matched to a gene; V was cut back by 4 bases and J by 2 bases. Germline loops: CDR1 LGHNA, CDR2 YSLEER.

This chain links TRBV30 with TRBJ2-3; 11 bases match TRBD2. CDR1 and CDR2 from the germline V gene are GTSNPN and SVGIG (reference sequence). The CDR3 consists of 14 residues. With 4 bases clipped from V and 2 bases from J, the junction kept 2 bases outside the gene matches. The CDR3 reads CAWTSGGLTDTQYF. The CDR3 coding sequence is TGTGCCTGGACTAGCGGGGGGCTCACAGATACGCAGTATTTT.

The rearrangement links TRBV21-1 to TRBJ2-5; TRBD1, the table's D call, was not compared with the DNA. TRBV21-1 is listed as a pseudogene. The CDR3 contains 14 residues. This CDR3 is CASNEQGVQETQYF. CDR3 bases: TGTGCCAGCAATGAACAGGGGGTCCAAGAGACCCAGTACTTC.

The chain couples TRBV30 to TRBJ1-6; weak D call: TRBD1 (6 bases). Germline V gene data show CDR1 as GTSNPN and CDR2 as SVGIG (reference sequence). The CDR3 is 13 residues long. Trimming pared 5 bases from V and 7 bases from J, leaving 12 bases between. CDR3 sequence: CAWGTQGNSPLHF. Here the CDR3 DNA reads TGTGCCTGGGGGACCCAGGGGAATTCACCCCTCCACTTT.

The chain recombines TRBV6-5 with TRBJ1-5; TRBD1 aligns across 9 bases. Per the germline V gene, CDR1 is MNHEY and CDR2 is SVGAGI. V shed 7 bases, J shed 5 bases, and the junction held 3 bases outside the gene matches. This CDR3 region has 13 residues. In nucleotides, the CDR3 is TGTGCCAGCAACAGGGGGCCTGATCAGCCCCAGCATTTT. Translated: CASNRGPDQPQHF.

The sample holds a few counts of this clone. The chain employs TRBV6-1 and TRBJ1-1; D is undetermined. V lost 5 bases, J lost 1 base, and 11 bases lay in between. Germline CDR1 is MNHNS and CDR2 is SASEGT. The CDR3 is 14 residues long. This CDR3 is CASSSLSSNTEAFF. CDR3 sequence (DNA): TGTGCCAGCAGTTCACTATCTTCGAACACTGAAGCTTTCTTT.

This sequence joins TRBV6-1 and TRBJ2-3, with 13 bases aligning to TRBD2. With V trimmed by 1 base and J by 5 bases, 6 bases remained unmatched. Germline CDR1 reads MNHNS; CDR2 reads SASEGT. The CDR3 length is 17 residues. Here the CDR3 reads CASSEGLAGGPIDTQYF. The CDR3, as DNA: TGTGCCAGCAGTGAAGGACTAGCGGGGGGCCCGATAGATACGCAGTATTTT.

This clone occurred a few times. The chain carries TRBV27 and TRBJ2-6; 7 positions agree with TRBD2. CDR1 is MNHEY, CDR2 SMNVEV, per germline (reference sequence). The trim removed 1 base at V and 0 bases at J, leaving 0 bases unmatched. The CDR3 is 16 amino acids. The CDR3 DNA sequence: TGTGCCAGCAGTTTATGGGGGGGCTCTGGGGCCAACGTCCTGACTTTC. Translated, it gives CASSLWGGSGANVLTF. The whole variable domain, filled in from reference TRBV27 and TRBJ2-6, reads EAQVTQNPRYLITVTGKKLTVTCSQNMNHEYMSWYRQDPGLGLRQIYYSMNVEVTDKGDVPEGYKVSRKEKRNFPLILESPSPNQTSLYFCASSLWGGSGANVLTFGAGSRLTVL.

V and J are TRBV6-5 and TRBJ1-6, with D tentatively TRBD1 (5 bases). V lost 0 bases and J lost 10, with 13 bases in between. Germline CDR1 MNHEY, CDR2 SVGAGI. The CDR3 contains 15 residues. This chain's CDR3 is CASSYSTAGSSPLHF. CDR3 nucleotide sequence: TGTGCCAGCAGTTACTCGACGGCAGGGTCCTCACCCCTCCACTTT.

The genes are TRBV12-5 and TRBJ1-1; D is uncertain. Germline V gene data show CDR1 as LGHNT and CDR2 as FRNRAP. This CDR3 is 11 amino acids long. Trimming removed 6 bases from V and 6 bases from J, with 8 bases in between. CDR3 nucleotides: TGTGCTAGTGGGGGAGGGCCTGAAGCTTTCTTT. This gives the protein CASGGGPEAFF. Filled out from reference TRBV12-5 and TRBJ1-1, the complete variable domain reads DARVTQTPRHKVTEMGQEVTMRCQPILGHNTVFWYRQTMMQGLELLAYFRNRAPLDDSGMPKDRFSAEMPDATLATLKIQPSEPRDSAVYFCASGGGPEAFFGQGTRLTVV.